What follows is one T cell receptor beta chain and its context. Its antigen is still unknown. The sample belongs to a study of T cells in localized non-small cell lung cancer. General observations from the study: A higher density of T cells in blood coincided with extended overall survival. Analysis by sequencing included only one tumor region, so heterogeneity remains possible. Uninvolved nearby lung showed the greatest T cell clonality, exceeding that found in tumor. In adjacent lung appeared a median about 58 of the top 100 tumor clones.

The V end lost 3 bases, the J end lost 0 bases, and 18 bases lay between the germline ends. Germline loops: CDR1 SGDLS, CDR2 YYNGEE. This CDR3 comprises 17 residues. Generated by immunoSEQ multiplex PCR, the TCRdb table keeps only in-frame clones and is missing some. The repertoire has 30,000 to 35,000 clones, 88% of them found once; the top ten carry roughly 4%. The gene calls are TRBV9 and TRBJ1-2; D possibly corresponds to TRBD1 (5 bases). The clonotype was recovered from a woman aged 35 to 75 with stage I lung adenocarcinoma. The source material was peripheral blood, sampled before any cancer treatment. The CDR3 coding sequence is TGTGCCAGCAGCGCGGGAGGGAGGGACCTGGCTAACTATGGCTACACCTTC. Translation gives CASSAGGRDLANYGYTF.